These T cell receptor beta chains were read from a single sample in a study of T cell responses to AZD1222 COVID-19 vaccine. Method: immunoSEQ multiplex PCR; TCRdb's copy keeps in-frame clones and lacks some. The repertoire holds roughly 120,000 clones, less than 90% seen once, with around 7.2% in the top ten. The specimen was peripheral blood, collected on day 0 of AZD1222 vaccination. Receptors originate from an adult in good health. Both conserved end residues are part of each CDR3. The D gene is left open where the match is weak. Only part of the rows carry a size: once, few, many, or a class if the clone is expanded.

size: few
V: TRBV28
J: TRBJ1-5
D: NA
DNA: TGTGCCAGCAAACGGGACGGAACAAGGCAGCCCCAGCATTTT
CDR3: CASKRDGTRQPQHF

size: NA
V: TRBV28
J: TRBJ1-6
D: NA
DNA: TGTGCCACGACAGGTCCTCCCGCCACCCTCCACTTT
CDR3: CATTGPPATLHF

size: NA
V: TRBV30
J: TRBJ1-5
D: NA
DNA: TGTGCCTGGAGTGTTGGAGACGTTAGCAATCAGCCCCAGCATTTT
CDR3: CAWSVGDVSNQPQHF

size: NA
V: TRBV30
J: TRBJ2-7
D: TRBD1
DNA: TGTGCCTGGAGTACAGGGGGAATATTAGGATACGAGCAGTACTTC
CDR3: CAWSTGGILGYEQYF

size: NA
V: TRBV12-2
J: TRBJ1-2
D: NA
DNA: TGTGCAAGTCGCTTAACGAGACCTTTTGGCTATGGCTACACCTTC
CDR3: CASRLTRPFGYGYTF

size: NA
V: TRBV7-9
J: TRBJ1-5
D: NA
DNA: TGTGCCAGCAGCCTAGATCAAAATTACCCCAATCAGCCCCAGCATTTT
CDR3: CASSLDQNYPNQPQHF

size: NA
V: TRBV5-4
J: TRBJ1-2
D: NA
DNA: TGTGCCAGCAGCCCGCAGTCCTTGAAAGGCTACACCTTC
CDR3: CASSPQSLKGYTF

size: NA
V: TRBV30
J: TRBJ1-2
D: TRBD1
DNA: TGTGCCTGGAGTAGGATCACAGGGGATGGCTACACCTTC
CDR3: CAWSRITGDGYTF

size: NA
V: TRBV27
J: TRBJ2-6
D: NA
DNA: TGTGCCAGCAGCCCCAGAACGAGGGCCAACGTCCTGACTTTC
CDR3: CASSPRTRANVLTF

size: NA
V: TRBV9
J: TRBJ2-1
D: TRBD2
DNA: TGTGCCAGCAGCAAACGACTAGCGGGAGGGGGTGAGCAGTTCTTC
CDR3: CASSKRLAGGGEQFF

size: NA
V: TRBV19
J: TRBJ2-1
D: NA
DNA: TGTGCCAGTAGTGTAAAAAGAGGGGTGACGGGCAATGAGCAGTTCTTC
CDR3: CASSVKRGVTGNEQFF

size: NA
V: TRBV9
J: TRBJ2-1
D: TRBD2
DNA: TGTGCCAGCAGCACCCAGACTAGCGGGAGGAATCCCTACAATGAGCAGTTCTTC
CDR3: CASSTQTSGRNPYNEQFF

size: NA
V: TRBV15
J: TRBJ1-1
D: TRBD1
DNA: TGTGCCACCAGCATACAGGGGGGGACTGAAGCTTTCTTT
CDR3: CATSIQGGTEAFF

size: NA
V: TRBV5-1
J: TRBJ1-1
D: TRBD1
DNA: TGCGCCAGCAGCTTCCCCTTTGATACAGGGGGGGGCACTGAAGCTTTCTTT
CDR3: CASSFPFDTGGGTEAFF

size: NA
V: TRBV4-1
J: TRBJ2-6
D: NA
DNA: TGCGCCAGCAGCCGTGAAATCATCCGCTCTGGGGCCAACGTCCTGACTTTC
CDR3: CASSREIIRSGANVLTF

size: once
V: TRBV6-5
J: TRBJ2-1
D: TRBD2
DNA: TGTGCCAGCAGTTCTAGACTAGCGCCCTACAATGAGCAGTTCTTC
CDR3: CASSSRLAPYNEQFF

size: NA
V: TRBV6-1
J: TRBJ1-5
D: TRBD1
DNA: TGTGCCAGCGGGGACAGCGGAAATCAGCCCCAGCATTTT
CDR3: CASGDSGNQPQHF

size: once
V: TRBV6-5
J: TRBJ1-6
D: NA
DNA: TGTGCCAGCAGACCAGGAGATTCACCCCTCCACTTT
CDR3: CASRPGDSPLHF

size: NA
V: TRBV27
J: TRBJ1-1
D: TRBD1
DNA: TGTGCCAGCAGTCCAGGGGGGAGGAACACTGAAGCTTTCTTT
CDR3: CASSPGGRNTEAFF

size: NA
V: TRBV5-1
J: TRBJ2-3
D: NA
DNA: TGCGCCAGCAGCTTGAGGGGATTTGCCGCAGATACGCAGTATTTT
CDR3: CASSLRGFAADTQYF

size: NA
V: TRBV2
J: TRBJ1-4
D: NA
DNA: TGTGCCAGCAGTGAAGGTGGGGCCGTTAATGAAAAACTGTTTTTT
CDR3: CASSEGGAVNEKLFF

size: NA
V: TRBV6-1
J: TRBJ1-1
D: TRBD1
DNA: TGTGCCAGCAGTGAACCGGGACAGGGTGGGACTGAAGCTTTCTTT
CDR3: CASSEPGQGGTEAFF

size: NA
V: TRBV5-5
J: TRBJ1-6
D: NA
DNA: TGTGCCAGCAGCTTCGGGGGTGAGCGGTCACCCCTCCACTTT
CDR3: CASSFGGERSPLHF

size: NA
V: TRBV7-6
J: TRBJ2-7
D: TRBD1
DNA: TGTGCCAGCAGCCAGGGGGACTCCTACGAGCAGTACTTC
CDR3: CASSQGDSYEQYF